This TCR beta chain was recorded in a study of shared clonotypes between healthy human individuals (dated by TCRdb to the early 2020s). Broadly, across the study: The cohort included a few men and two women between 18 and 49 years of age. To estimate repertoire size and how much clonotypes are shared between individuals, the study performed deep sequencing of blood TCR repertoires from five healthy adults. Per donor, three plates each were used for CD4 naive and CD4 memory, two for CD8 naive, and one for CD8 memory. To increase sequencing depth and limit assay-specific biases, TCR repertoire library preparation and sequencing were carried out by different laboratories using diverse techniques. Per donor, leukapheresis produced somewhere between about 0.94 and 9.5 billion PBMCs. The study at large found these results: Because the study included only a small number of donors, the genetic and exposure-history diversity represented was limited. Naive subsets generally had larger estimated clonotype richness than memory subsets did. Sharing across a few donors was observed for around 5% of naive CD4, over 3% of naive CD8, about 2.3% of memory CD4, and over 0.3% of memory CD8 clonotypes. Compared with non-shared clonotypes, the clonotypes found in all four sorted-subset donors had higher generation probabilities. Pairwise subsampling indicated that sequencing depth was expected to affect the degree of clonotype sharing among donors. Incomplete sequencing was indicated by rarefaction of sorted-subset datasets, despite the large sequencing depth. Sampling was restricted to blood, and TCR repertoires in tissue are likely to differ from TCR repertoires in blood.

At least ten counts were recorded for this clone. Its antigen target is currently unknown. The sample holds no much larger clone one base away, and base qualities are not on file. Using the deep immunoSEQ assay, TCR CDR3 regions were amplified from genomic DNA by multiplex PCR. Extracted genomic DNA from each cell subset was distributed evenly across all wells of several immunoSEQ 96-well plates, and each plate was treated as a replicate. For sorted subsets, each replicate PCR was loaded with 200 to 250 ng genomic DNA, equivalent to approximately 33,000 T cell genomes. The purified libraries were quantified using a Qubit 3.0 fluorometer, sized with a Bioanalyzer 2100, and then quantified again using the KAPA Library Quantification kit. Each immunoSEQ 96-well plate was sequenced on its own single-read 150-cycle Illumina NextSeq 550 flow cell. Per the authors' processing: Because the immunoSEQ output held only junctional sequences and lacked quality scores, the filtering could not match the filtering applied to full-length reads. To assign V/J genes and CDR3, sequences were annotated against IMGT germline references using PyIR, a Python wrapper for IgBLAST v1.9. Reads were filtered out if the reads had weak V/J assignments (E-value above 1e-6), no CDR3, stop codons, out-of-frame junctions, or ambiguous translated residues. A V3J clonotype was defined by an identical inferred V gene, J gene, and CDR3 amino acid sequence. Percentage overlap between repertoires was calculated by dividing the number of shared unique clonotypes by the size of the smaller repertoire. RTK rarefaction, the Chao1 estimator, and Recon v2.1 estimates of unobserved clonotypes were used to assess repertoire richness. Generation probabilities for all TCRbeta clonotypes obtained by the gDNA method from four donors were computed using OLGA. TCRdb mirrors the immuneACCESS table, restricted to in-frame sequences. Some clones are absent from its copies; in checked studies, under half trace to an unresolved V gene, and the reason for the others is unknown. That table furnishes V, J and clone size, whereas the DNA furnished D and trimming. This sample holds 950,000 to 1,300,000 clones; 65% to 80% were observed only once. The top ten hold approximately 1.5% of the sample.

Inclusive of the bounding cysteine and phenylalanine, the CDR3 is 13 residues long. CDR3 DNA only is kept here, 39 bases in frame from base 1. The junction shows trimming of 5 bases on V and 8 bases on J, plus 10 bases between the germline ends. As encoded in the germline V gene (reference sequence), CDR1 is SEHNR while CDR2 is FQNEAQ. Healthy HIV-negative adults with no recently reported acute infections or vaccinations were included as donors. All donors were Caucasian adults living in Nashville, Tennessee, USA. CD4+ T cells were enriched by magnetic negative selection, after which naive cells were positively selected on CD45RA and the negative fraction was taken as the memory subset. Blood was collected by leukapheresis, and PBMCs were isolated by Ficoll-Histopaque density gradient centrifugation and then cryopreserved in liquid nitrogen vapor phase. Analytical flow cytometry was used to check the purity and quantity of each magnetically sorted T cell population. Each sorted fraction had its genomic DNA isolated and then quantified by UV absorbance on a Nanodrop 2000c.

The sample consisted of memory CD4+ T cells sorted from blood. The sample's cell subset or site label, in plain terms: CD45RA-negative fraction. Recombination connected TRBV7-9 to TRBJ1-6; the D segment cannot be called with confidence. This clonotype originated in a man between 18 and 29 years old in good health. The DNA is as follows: TGTGCCAGCAGCCCGTCCCGGGATTCACCCCTCCACTTT. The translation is CASSPSRDSPLHF. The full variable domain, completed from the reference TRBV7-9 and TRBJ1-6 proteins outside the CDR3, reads DTGVSQNPRHKITKRGQNVTFRCDPISEHNRLYWYRQTLGQGPEFLTYFQNEAQLEKSRLLSDRFSAERPKGSFSTLEIQRTEQGDSAMYLCASSPSRDSPLHFGNGTRLTVT.